The 27 T cell receptor beta chains below were found in one sample sequenced in a study of blood T cell repertoires in COVID-19. Using immunoSEQ multiplex PCR, the repertoire was profiled, and TCRdb retains in-frame clones only, with some absent. The sample lists approximately 44,000 clones; roughly three quarters were seen once. Material: peripheral blood. The receptors here all came from an elderly woman with acute or convalescent COVID-19.

The genes are TRBV27 and TRBJ2-3; D is unclear. With 5 bases removed from V and 5 bases from J, the gap between germline ends came to 14 bases. Germline V gene sequence: CDR1 MNHEY, CDR2 SMNVEV (reference sequence). This CDR3 contains 14 residues. This chain's CDR3 is CASSVVSVGDTQYF. In DNA form, the CDR3 reads TGTGCCAGCAGTGTCGTCAGCGTAGGAGATACGCAGTATTTT.

The chain couples TRBV2 to TRBJ1-2, with 8 bases fitting TRBD1. In germline, CDR1 is SNHLY, CDR2 FYNNEI. V lost 2 bases, J lost 5 bases, and 4 bases stayed unmatched. This CDR3 is built from 14 residues. The CDR3 DNA reads TGTGCCAGCAGTGAACAGGGGGCAGGGTATGGCTACACCTTC. Translated: CASSEQGAGYGYTF.

The chain combines TRBV27 with TRBJ1-6; D is undetermined. Looked up from germline, CDR1 is MNHEY and CDR2 is SMNVEV (reference sequence). Deletions cut 8 bases from V and 12 bases from J, with 14 bases between. The CDR3 has 12 residues. This CDR3 is CASQSGSRPLHF. CDR3 DNA sequence: TGTGCCAGCCAGTCAGGATCCAGACCCCTCCACTTT.

V gene TRBV30 combines with J gene TRBJ1-1; D gene ambiguous. The CDR3 has 12 residues. Germline V CDR1 and CDR2: GTSNPN, SVGIG (reference sequence). V was trimmed by 0 bases and J by 6 bases, leaving 8 bases between them. The CDR3 loop reads CAWSVPRAEAFF. The CDR3 DNA follows: TGTGCCTGGAGTGTACCAAGAGCTGAAGCTTTCTTT. Filled out from reference TRBV30 and TRBJ1-1, the complete variable domain reads SQTIHQWPATLVQPVGSPLSLECTVEGTSNPNLYWYRQAAGRGLQLLFYSVGIGQISSEVPQNLSASRPQDRQFILSSKKLLLSDSGFYLCAWSVPRAEAFFGQGTRLTVV.

The chain is built from TRBV7-3 and TRBJ2-1; TRBD2 agrees at 10 bases. Germline V gene sequence: CDR1 SGHTA, CDR2 FQGTGA. CDR3 size: 16 residues. The J segment lost 8 bases and the V segment lost 4 bases, leaving 11 bases of the junction unmatched. The CDR3 DNA is TGTGCCAGCAGCTCCCAGGGCCATCTAGCGGGAGATGAGCAGTTCTTC. Translation gives CASSSQGHLAGDEQFF.

The chain is built from TRBV9 and TRBJ2-1, with D perhaps TRBD1 (6 bases). Germline-derived CDR1 and CDR2 are SGDLS and YYNGEE. The CDR3 consists of 15 residues. Trimming took off 5 bases at V and 7 bases at J, with 19 bases between the two ends. DNA of the CDR3: TGTGCCAGCAGTTTTCTCGGACAGATTTATAATGAGCAGTTCTTC. It specifies CASSFLGQIYNEQFF.

The gene calls are TRBV10-3 and TRBJ2-7, with 7 bases aligning to TRBD2. CDR3 size: 15 residues. With V trimmed by 11 bases and J by 0 bases, 13 bases remained unmatched. CDR1 ENHRY and CDR2 SYGVKD come from the germline V gene. The CDR3 nucleotides are TGTGCCGCTGATGGGGGGGACTGGAACTCCTACGAGCAGTACTTC. Translating gives CAADGGDWNSYEQYF.

The chain carries TRBV18 and TRBJ2-7; D perhaps matches TRBD1 (5 bases). In germline, CDR1 is KGHSH, CDR2 LQKENI. CDR3 length: 15 amino acids. Trimming left V 4 bases short and J 5 bases short, with 18 bases between. The CDR3 protein is CASSQGPARENEQYF. CDR3 sequence (DNA): TGTGCCAGCTCACAGGGCCCCGCCAGGGAAAACGAGCAGTACTTC.

This rearrangement joins TRBV5-1 to TRBJ1-3, with D unresolved. The CDR3 length is 17 residues. Germline V CDR1 and CDR2: SGHRS, YFSETQ. V lost 2 bases to trimming and J lost 3 bases, with 18 bases between them. The DNA of the CDR3 is TGCGCCAGCAGCTTAGTGTCGTTGACTGAAGGTGGAAACACCATATATTTT. Its protein product is CASSLVSLTEGGNTIYF.

The J gene is TRBJ2-3, the V gene TRBV11-3, with 7 bases identical to TRBD1. The germline CDR1 and CDR2 sequences are SGHNT and YENEEA. This CDR3 spans 14 amino acids. The V and J ends lost 5 bases and 5 bases, in that order; junction bases with no gene match: 7. DNA of the CDR3: TGTGCCAGCAGCCACAGGGGTAGGGAAGATACGCAGTATTTT. Protein product: CASSHRGREDTQYF.

This clone was detected only once. The chain links TRBV18 to TRBJ1-3; 10 positions agree with TRBD1. The CDR3 has 14 residues. Unmatched junction bases numbered 4, after V lost 3 bases and J lost 8 bases. Germline V gene sequence: CDR1 KGHSH, CDR2 LQKENI. The CDR3 here is CASSPRDRGYTIYF. Here the CDR3 DNA reads TGTGCCAGCTCACCCCGGGACAGGGGATACACCATATATTTT.

V and J are TRBV10-3 and TRBJ1-2, with TRBD1 matching over 9 bases. V shed 6 bases, J shed 4 bases, and the junction held 6 bases outside the gene matches. The V gene's germline CDR1 is ENHRY and CDR2 SYGVKD. The CDR3 loop spans 14 amino acids. The CDR3 sequence is CAIRGLGQGYGYTF. CDR3 DNA sequence: TGTGCCATCAGGGGGTTGGGACAGGGCTATGGCTACACCTTC.

This clone showed up just once. The chain has TRBV11-3 and TRBJ1-1, with D maybe TRBD1 (5 bases). V lost 4 bases and J 2 bases, leaving 14 bases between the germline ends. Germline CDR1 is SGHNT and CDR2 is YENEEA. The CDR3 length is 15 residues. DNA for the CDR3: TGTGCCAGCAGCTCTAGTGGACACCCTAACACTGAAGCTTTCTTT. Translation: CASSSSGHPNTEAFF.

This chain joins TRBV6-4 and TRBJ2-5; 8 positions match TRBD2. Germline V gene sequence: CDR1 MRHNA, CDR2 SNTAGT. The V segment lost 4 bases and the J segment 1 base; nucleotides outside the gene matches: 2. The CDR3 has 14 amino acids. The CDR3 bases are TGTGCCAGCAGTGGGACTAGCTCCCAAGAGACCCAGTACTTC. Its translation is CASSGTSSQETQYF.

The chain has TRBV11-2 and TRBJ2-7; D is perhaps TRBD2 (6 bases). This CDR3 comprises 15 residues. Germline V gene data show CDR1 as SGHAT and CDR2 as FQNNGV. With 3 bases removed from V and 3 bases from J, the gap between germline ends came to 15 bases. The CDR3 DNA reads as TGTGCCAGCAGCTTTCTGGGCGGAGGGGACTACGAGCAGTACTTC. Its protein product is CASSFLGGGDYEQYF. Full variable domain (remainder filled in from reference TRBV11-2 and TRBJ2-7): EAGVAQSPRYKIIEKRQSVAFWCNPISGHATLYWYQQILGQGPKLLIQFQNNGVVDDSQLPKDRFSAERLKGVDSTLKIQPAKLEDSAVYLCASSFLGGGDYEQYFGPGTRLTVT.

This sequence joins TRBV21-1 and TRBJ1-2; the table's D call, TRBD1, was not checked against the DNA. TRBV21-1 is marked as a pseudogene. The CDR3 is 12 residues long. The CDR3 region has the DNA TGTGCCCAAGGACAGGGGGAATGCGGCTACACCTTC. It specifies CAQGQGECGYTF.

The V gene is TRBV5-6, the J gene TRBJ2-3, with 13 bases matching TRBD2. CDR3 length: 16 amino acids. Germline V lookup: CDR1 SGHDT, CDR2 YYEEEE. The J segment lost 3 bases and the V segment lost 4 bases, leaving 5 bases of the junction unmatched. The CDR3 is CASSRRTSGRTDTQYF. The CDR3 bases are TGTGCCAGCAGCCGTCGGACTAGCGGGAGAACAGATACGCAGTATTTT.

The chain recombines TRBV7-6 with TRBJ2-3; D uncertain. The germline V and J ends were trimmed by 5 bases and 4 bases, with 10 bases remaining between them. Germline values: CDR1 SGHVS, CDR2 FNYEAQ. The CDR3 extends over 13 amino acids. Here the CDR3 DNA reads TGTGCCAGCAGCACCCGCGTGTCAGATACGCAGTATTTT. Its translation: CASSTRVSDTQYF.

This clone was counted a few times. The V call is TRBV5-3, the J call TRBJ1-1; 10 bases map to TRBD1. TRBV5-3 is an open reading frame, and its role is uncertain. Trimming removed 3 bases from V and 4 bases from J; junction bases left unmatched: 9. The CDR3 contains 16 residues. The CDR3 bases are TGTGCCAGAAGCTCCCAATTGACAGGGGGCAGCACTGAAGCTTTCTTT. Protein product: CARSSQLTGGSTEAFF.

V usage is TRBV4-3 and J usage is TRBJ2-2, with TRBD2 matching 8 bases. With V trimmed by 1 base and J by 0 bases, 4 bases remained unmatched. From germline, CDR1 is LGHNA and CDR2 YSLEER. The CDR3 totals 17 residues. The CDR3 DNA is TGCGCCAGCAGCCAAGTAACGGGAGGGCCGAACACCGGGGAGCTGTTTTTT. Protein: CASSQVTGGPNTGELFF.

The chain links TRBV24-1 to TRBJ2-3; 7 bases align to TRBD2. Germline V gene sequence: CDR1 KGHDR, CDR2 SFDVKD. The CDR3 is 17 residues long. J gave up 4 bases and V 3 bases, and 12 bases lay outside the gene matches. CDR3 residues: CATSDPNSGMGADTQYF. For the CDR3, the DNA is TGTGCCACCAGTGATCCGAACAGCGGGATGGGAGCAGATACGCAGTATTTT.

The DNA of the CDR3 is TGTGCCAGCAGCCAAGAGGCTAAAGGGCCTTCTTGGAGGGGCCACGAGCAGTACTTC. It specifies CASSQEAKGPSWRGHEQYF. The chain carries TRBV14 and TRBJ2-7; possibly TRBD2 for D (6 bases). The germline V and J ends were trimmed by 0 bases and 5 bases, with 26 bases remaining between them. The CDR3 is 19 amino acids. Looked up from germline, CDR1 is SGHDN and CDR2 is FVKESK.

This chain links TRBV28 with TRBJ1-5; D uncertain. The germline gives CDR1 MDHEN, CDR2 SYDVKM. This CDR3 is 14 amino acids long. The V gene lost 1 base and the J gene lost 2 bases, with 6 bases spanning the gap. The CDR3 loop is CASSLSRRNQPQHF. The CDR3 bases are TGTGCCAGCAGTTTATCGCGTCGCAATCAGCCCCAGCATTTT.

The sample holds one count of this clone. V and J are TRBV5-4 and TRBJ2-7; 9 bases line up with TRBD1. Germline V gene data show CDR1 as SGHNT and CDR2 as YYREEE (reference sequence). V was clipped by 3 bases and J by 0 bases; unmatched bases: 4. CDR3 length equals 15 residues. CDR3 nucleotide sequence: TGTGCCAGCAGCTCCCGGGACAGGGTCTCCTACGAGCAGTACTTC. It codes for CASSSRDRVSYEQYF. Full variable domain (remainder filled in from reference TRBV5-4 and TRBJ2-7): ETGVTQSPTHLIKTRGQQVTLRCSSQSGHNTVSWYQQALGQGPQFIFQYYREEENGRGNFPPRFSGLQFPNYSSELNVNALELDDSALYLCASSSRDRVSYEQYFGPGTRLTVT.

The rearrangement links TRBV27 to TRBJ1-5, with D hard to call. Germline assignment: CDR1 MNHEY and CDR2 SMNVEV (reference sequence). V lost 4 bases, J lost 6 bases, and 10 bases lay in between. This CDR3 has 13 amino acids. The CDR3 sequence: CASSSKEGQPQHF. The CDR3 nucleotides are TGTGCCAGCAGTTCAAAAGAGGGTCAGCCCCAGCATTTT.

The gene calls are TRBV19 and TRBJ2-3; 7 positions match TRBD1. Germline values: CDR1 LNHDA, CDR2 SQIVND (reference sequence). J was trimmed by 1 base and V by 5 bases; bases with no gene match: 9. The CDR3 covers 16 residues. The CDR3 loop is CASSSQTGWGTDTQYF. The CDR3 DNA sequence: TGTGCCAGTAGTTCCCAGACAGGGTGGGGCACAGATACGCAGTATTTT.

J is TRBJ2-7 and V is TRBV6-5; weak D call: TRBD1 (5 bases). Trimming shortened V by 2 bases and J by 4 bases, and 18 bases separated the two germline ends. Germline CDR1 reads MNHEY; CDR2 reads SVGAGI. The CDR3 is 16 residues long. The CDR3 spells CASSYIVISGIYEQYF. The CDR3 nucleotides read TGTGCCAGCAGTTACATAGTAATTTCAGGGATTTACGAGCAGTACTTC.